The subject of this entry is one T cell receptor beta chain. Its antigen remains unknown. The CDR3 contains 12 residues. The V and J ends lost 0 bases and 6 bases respectively, with 4 bases between them. Per the germline V gene, CDR1 is MNHNY and CDR2 is SVGAGI (reference sequence). The method was immunoSEQ multiplex PCR; TCRdb's version includes in-frame clones alone and lacks a portion of them. The sample lists approximately 35,000 clones, 90% seen once, with around 4.3% in the top ten. The data stem from a study of T cells in localized non-small cell lung cancer. Notes on the study in general: A median about 62 of the top 100 tumor clones appeared in adjacent lung.

This chain connects TRBV6-6 to TRBJ2-3; D uncertain. This sequence originates from a man aged 35 to 69 with stage I lung adenocarcinoma. Specimen: peripheral blood, collected before any cancer treatment. The CDR3 DNA reads as TGTGCCAGCAGTTACTCAAGGGATACGCAGTATTTT. Its translation: CASSYSRDTQYF.